This T cell receptor (beta chain) emerged from a study of T cells in Graves' hyperthyroidism and ophthalmopathy. This clonotype has ten or more counts. The CDR3 contains 15 residues. Germline trimming cut 6 bases from V and 7 bases from J; bases unmatched to any gene: 8. Germline V lookup: CDR1 SNHLY, CDR2 FYNNEI. Regions amplified from RNA transcripts were the TCR beta CDR3 regions. HTBI primers were used for first-round RT-PCR of the TCR CDR3. TCRdb re-called the multiplex PCR reads with MiXCR, one entry per CDR3 protein. The sample contains around 450,000 distinct CDR3 sequences, roughly 13% of which appear only once.

This clonotype was sampled from a woman aged 18-29 years with Graves' hyperthyroidism. The chain joins TRBV2 to TRBJ2-2; 10 positions agree with TRBD2. The sequencing sample was made of blood. CDR3 sequence: CASSVTSGRGGELFF. For the CDR3, the DNA is TGTGCCAGCAGCGTGACTAGCGGGCGTGGCGGGGAGCTGTTTTTT.